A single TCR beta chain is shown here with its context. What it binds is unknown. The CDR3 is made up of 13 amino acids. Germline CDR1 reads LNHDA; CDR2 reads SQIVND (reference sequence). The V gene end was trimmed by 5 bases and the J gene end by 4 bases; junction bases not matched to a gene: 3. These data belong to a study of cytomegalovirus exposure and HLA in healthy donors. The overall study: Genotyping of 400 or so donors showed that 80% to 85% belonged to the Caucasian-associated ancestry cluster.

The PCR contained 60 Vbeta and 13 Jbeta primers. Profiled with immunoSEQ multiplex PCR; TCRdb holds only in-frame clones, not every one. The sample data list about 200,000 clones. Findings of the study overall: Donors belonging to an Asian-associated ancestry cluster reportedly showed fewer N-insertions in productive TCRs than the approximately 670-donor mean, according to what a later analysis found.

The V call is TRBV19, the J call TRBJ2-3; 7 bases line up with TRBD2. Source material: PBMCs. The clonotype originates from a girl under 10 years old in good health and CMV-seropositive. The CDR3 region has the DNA TGTGCCAGTAGTGTCGGGGGGTCAGATACGCAGTATTTT. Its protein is CASSVGGSDTQYF. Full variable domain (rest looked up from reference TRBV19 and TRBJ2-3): DGGITQSPKYLFRKEGQNVTLSCEQNLNHDAMYWYRQDPGQGLRLIYYSQIVNDFQKGDIAEGYSVSREKKESFPLTVTSAQKNPTAFYLCASSVGGSDTQYFGPGTRLTVL.